The 5 T cell receptor beta chains below were found in one sample sequenced in a study of beta chain features in type 1 diabetes. Overall study results and limits: People with Type 1 diabetes carried modestly yet significantly shorter TCRB CDR3s in all four CD4+ subsets.

Expressed TCRB transcripts got sequenced, as all isolated RNA was reverse transcribed. The assay was immunoSEQ multiplex PCR, and TCRdb's table has in-frame clones only and misses some. The repertoire holds about 740,000 clones, with around 15% as singletons. These TCRs' antigens remain unknown. Sequencing was carried out using naive CD4+ T cells from blood. The receptors originated from a man between 18 and 35 years old with type 1 diabetes.

This clone has more than one count but fewer than ten. The CDR3 protein is CAWSVGLAGGYNEQFF. For the CDR3, the DNA is TGTGCCTGGAGTGTAGGACTAGCGGGGGGTTACAATGAGCAGTTCTTC. The chain is built from TRBV30 and TRBJ2-1; TRBD2 matches 14 bases. The trim removed 0 bases at V and 4 bases at J, leaving 2 bases unmatched. There are 16 residues in the CDR3. Per the germline V gene, CDR1 is GTSNPN and CDR2 is SVGIG (reference sequence).

V and J are TRBV5-4 and TRBJ2-1; either TRBD1 or TRBD2 may fit D (5 bases each). CDR3 length: 16 residues. The germline gives CDR1 SGHNT, CDR2 YYREEE (reference sequence). The V and J ends lost 0 bases and 3 bases respectively, with 13 bases between them. The CDR3 DNA follows: TGTGCCAGCAGCTTGGCGGGGCAGGGCGGCTACAATGAGCAGTTCTTC. This sequence encodes CASSLAGQGGYNEQFF.

This chain links TRBV19 with TRBJ1-2; D remains ambiguous. This CDR3 region has 13 residues. The germline V gene encodes CDR1 LNHDA and CDR2 SQIVND (reference sequence). With 3 bases removed from V and 4 bases from J, the gap between germline ends came to 9 bases. The CDR3 region is CASSIGNPYGYTF. The CDR3 coding sequence is TGTGCCAGTAGTATCGGGAACCCCTATGGCTACACCTTC.

This clone was observed a few times. The chain is built from TRBV6-6 and TRBJ1-4; perhaps TRBD1 as D (6 bases). Per germline, CDR1 MNHNY and CDR2 SVGAGI (reference sequence). The CDR3 is 14 residues long. The germline V and J ends were trimmed by 0 bases and 8 bases, with 10 bases remaining between them. CDR3 bases: TGTGCCAGCAGTTACTCCCAGGGGAGAGAAAAACTGTTTTTT. Translated, it gives CASSYSQGREKLFF.

This clone has only a few counts. The chain links TRBV15 to TRBJ1-1, with D tentatively TRBD1 (5 bases). V lost 1 base and J 3 bases, leaving 12 bases between the germline ends. The length of the CDR3 is 15 residues. CDR1 and CDR2 (germline): LNHNV, YYDKDF (reference sequence). In DNA form, the CDR3 reads TGTGCCACCAGCAGAGTACCGAGGGGCTACACTGAAGCTTTCTTT. Translated: CATSRVPRGYTEAFF.